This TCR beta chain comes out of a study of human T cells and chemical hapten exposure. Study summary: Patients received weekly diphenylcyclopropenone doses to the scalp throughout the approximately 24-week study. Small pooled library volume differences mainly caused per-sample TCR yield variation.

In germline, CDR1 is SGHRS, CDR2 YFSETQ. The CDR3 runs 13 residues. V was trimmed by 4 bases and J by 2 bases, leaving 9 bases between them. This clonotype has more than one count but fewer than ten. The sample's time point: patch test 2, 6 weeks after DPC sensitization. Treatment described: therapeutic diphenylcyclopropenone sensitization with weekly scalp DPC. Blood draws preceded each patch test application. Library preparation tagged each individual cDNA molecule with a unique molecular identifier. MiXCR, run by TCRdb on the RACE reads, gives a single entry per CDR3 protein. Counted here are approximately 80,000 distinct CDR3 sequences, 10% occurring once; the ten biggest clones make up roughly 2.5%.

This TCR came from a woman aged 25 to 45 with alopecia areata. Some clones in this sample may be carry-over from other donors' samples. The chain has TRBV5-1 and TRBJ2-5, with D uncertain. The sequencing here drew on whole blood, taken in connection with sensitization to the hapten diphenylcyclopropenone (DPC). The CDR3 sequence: CASSNRPQETQYF. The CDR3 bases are TGCGCCAGCAGCAACCGACCACAAGAGACCCAGTACTTC.